Following are 19 T cell receptor beta chains from one sample sequenced in a study of T cell changes during pregnancy in multiple sclerosis. The repertoire was sequenced with immunoSEQ multiplex PCR; TCRdb's copy has only in-frame clones and lacks some. The sample has some 89,000 clones, about 94% seen once; the top ten hold 2% to 3%. The sample consisted of peripheral blood, taken in the third trimester of pregnancy. The receptors derive from a female donor with multiple sclerosis, enrolled in a pregnancy study.

This chain uses TRBV5-1 with TRBJ1-5, with D uncertain. The CDR3 extends over 14 amino acids. The ends were cut back, 0 bases at V and 6 bases at J, with 10 bases in the middle. The germline gives CDR1 SGHRS, CDR2 YFSETQ. This CDR3 reads CASSLVAGSQPQHF. In DNA form, the CDR3 reads TGCGCCAGCAGCTTGGTGGCAGGTTCTCAGCCCCAGCATTTT. Looking up the rest from reference TRBV5-1 and TRBJ1-5 gives the full variable domain: KAGVTQTPRYLIKTRGQQVTLSCSPISGHRSVSWYQQTPGQGLQFLFEYFSETQRNKGNFPGRFSGRQFSNSRSEMNVSTLELGDSALYLCASSLVAGSQPQHFGDGTRLSIL.

The rearrangement links TRBV2 to TRBJ1-2; D might be TRBD1 (5 bases). Trimming cost V 4 bases and J 0 bases, with 12 bases left between them. Germline lookup yields CDR1 SNHLY and CDR2 FYNNEI. CDR3 length equals 15 residues. The CDR3 here is CASSGGHRANYGYTF. CDR3 nucleotides: TGTGCCAGCAGTGGAGGACACCGAGCTAACTATGGCTACACCTTC. The full variable domain, with the rest looked up from reference TRBV2 and TRBJ1-2, is EPEVTQTPSHQVTQMGQEVILRCVPISNHLYFYWYRQILGQKVEFLVSFYNNEISEKSEIFDDQFSVERPDGSNFTLKIRSTKLEDSAMYFCASSGGHRANYGYTFGSGTRLTVV.

The chain employs TRBV27 and TRBJ2-4; 8 bases are a match to TRBD1. The CDR3 spans 16 residues. Trimming cost V 0 bases and J 7 bases; bases outside gene matches: 8. Germline CDR1 reads MNHEY; CDR2 reads SMNVEV (reference sequence). CDR3 nucleotides: TGTGCCAGCAGTTTATCTCAGGGGGCAATACGGAACATTCAGTACTTC. Its translation: CASSLSQGAIRNIQYF.

This rearrangement joins TRBV9 to TRBJ1-2, with TRBD1 matching over 7 bases. Germline trimming cut 0 bases from V and 6 bases from J; bases unmatched to any gene: 8. Looked up from germline, CDR1 is SGDLS and CDR2 is YYNGEE. The CDR3 is 15 residues long. This CDR3 reads CASSVVEGAGDGYTF. Written as DNA, the CDR3 is TGTGCCAGCAGCGTAGTCGAGGGGGCAGGCGATGGCTACACCTTC.

The CDR3 nucleotides read TGTGCCAGCCGGACAGGGAGCGGCTACACCTTC. This sequence encodes CASRTGSGYTF. This sequence joins TRBV6-5 and TRBJ1-2, with 8 positions matching TRBD1. Germline V CDR1 and CDR2: MNHEY, SVGAGI. V dropped 8 bases and J dropped 8; count of bases not matched to a gene: 4. This CDR3 is built from 11 residues.

J is TRBJ2-7 and V is TRBV5-1; 8 positions agree with TRBD1. This CDR3 region has 15 residues. With 0 bases clipped from V and 1 base from J, the junction kept 3 bases outside the gene matches. Germline V CDR1 and CDR2: SGHRS, YFSETQ. The CDR3 loop reads CASSLAQGASYEQYF. CDR3 coding DNA: TGCGCCAGCAGCTTGGCGCAGGGGGCTTCCTACGAGCAGTACTTC.

This chain uses TRBV7-2 with TRBJ2-7; 9 bases agree with TRBD1. There are 14 residues in the CDR3. V gave up 4 bases and J gave up 6 bases; unmatched junction bases: 7. Germline V lookup: CDR1 SGHTA, CDR2 FQGNSA. The CDR3 loop is CASSSRDRVPEQYF. CDR3 sequence (DNA): TGTGCCAGCAGCTCCCGGGACAGGGTCCCCGAGCAGTACTTC.

This chain joins TRBV2 and TRBJ2-4; perhaps TRBD1 as D (6 bases). This CDR3 region has 16 residues. Germline values: CDR1 SNHLY, CDR2 FYNNEI. V dropped 4 bases and J dropped 0 bases, with 13 bases sitting between them. The CDR3 nucleotides read TGTGCCAGCAGTGGGACAGTGGAAATAGCCAAAAACATTCAGTACTTC. Its protein product is CASSGTVEIAKNIQYF.

The chain employs TRBV15 and TRBJ2-1; possibly TRBD2 for D (5 bases). V gave up 5 bases and J gave up 4 bases, with 12 bases separating them. Germline values: CDR1 LNHNV, CDR2 YYDKDF (reference sequence). The CDR3 has 14 residues. CDR3 DNA sequence: TGTGCCACCAGCTTAAAGCGGTCTTACAATGAGCAGTTCTTC. Encoded protein: CATSLKRSYNEQFF. Variable domain in full (rest from reference TRBV15 and TRBJ2-1): DAMVIQNPRYQVTQFGKPVTLSCSQTLNHNVMYWYQQKSSQAPKLLFHYYDKDFNNEADTPDNFQSRRPNTSFCFLDIRSPGLGDTAMYLCATSLKRSYNEQFFGPGTRLTVL.

This rearrangement joins TRBV19 to TRBJ1-4; perhaps TRBD1 as D (6 bases). Trimming took off 4 bases at V and 7 bases at J, with 10 bases between the two ends. There are 13 residues in the CDR3. CDR1 and CDR2 (germline): LNHDA, SQIVND (reference sequence). CDR3 protein: CASSTRGFEKLFF. The CDR3 nucleotides read TGTGCCAGTAGTACCAGGGGATTTGAAAAACTGTTTTTT. The full variable domain, in which reference TRBV19 and TRBJ1-4 provide the parts outside the CDR3, is DGGITQSPKYLFRKEGQNVTLSCEQNLNHDAMYWYRQDPGQGLRLIYYSQIVNDFQKGDIAEGYSVSREKKESFPLTVTSAQKNPTAFYLCASSTRGFEKLFFGSGTQLSVL.

The chain joins TRBV7-9 to TRBJ1-4; D is uncertain. Trimming took 3 bases from V and 7 from J, leaving 15 bases between them. Germline CDR1 is SEHNR and CDR2 is FQNEAQ (reference sequence). CDR3 length equals 15 residues. The CDR3 DNA follows: TGTGCCAGCAGCTTCCCCGATTTAACTGTTGAAAAACTGTTTTTT. It specifies CASSFPDLTVEKLFF. Looking up the rest from reference TRBV7-9 and TRBJ1-4 gives the full variable domain: DTGVSQNPRHKITKRGQNVTFRCDPISEHNRLYWYRQTLGQGPEFLTYFQNEAQLEKSRLLSDRFSAERPKGSFSTLEIQRTEQGDSAMYLCASSFPDLTVEKLFFGSGTQLSVL.

V gene TRBV6-1 combines with J gene TRBJ1-5, with a weak D call TRBD1 (5 bases). This CDR3 contains 17 residues. V was trimmed by 3 bases and J by 1 base, leaving 16 bases between them. From germline, CDR1 is MNHNS and CDR2 SASEGT. CDR3 DNA: TGTGCCAGCAGTGACATAGTCAGGGTATCGAGCAATCAGCCCCAGCATTTT. It translates to CASSDIVRVSSNQPQHF.

The V call is TRBV7-9, the J call TRBJ1-6; 7 bases align to TRBD1. The V segment lost 1 base and the J segment 4 bases; nucleotides outside the gene matches: 13. The CDR3 is 19 amino acids. Germline loops: CDR1 SEHNR, CDR2 FQNEAQ (reference sequence). DNA for the CDR3: TGTGCCAGCAGCTTAGGGAAGACAACAGGGGCCCTTTATAATTCACCCCTCCACTTT. This gives the protein CASSLGKTTGALYNSPLHF.

This clone was recorded only once. The V gene is TRBV27, the J gene TRBJ1-2; TRBD1 matches 8 bases. Trimming cost V 4 bases and J 2 bases; bases outside gene matches: 6. Germline V lookup: CDR1 MNHEY, CDR2 SMNVEV (reference sequence). CDR3 length: 15 amino acids. CDR3 in amino acids: CASSSPGQANYGYTF. The CDR3 bases are TGTGCCAGCAGTTCACCGGGACAGGCCAACTATGGCTACACCTTC.

The V call is TRBV5-1, the J call TRBJ2-7, with 7 bases that match TRBD1. The CDR3 consists of 15 residues. Germline trimming cut 0 bases from V and 2 bases from J; bases unmatched to any gene: 5. The V gene's germline CDR1 is SGHRS and CDR2 YFSETQ. The CDR3 loop is CASSLGQGTTYEQYF. In nucleotides, the CDR3 is TGCGCCAGCAGCTTGGGACAGGGCACGACCTACGAGCAGTACTTC.

This sequence joins TRBV7-6 and TRBJ1-2, with TRBD1 as a possible D gene (6 bases). The CDR3 loop spans 13 amino acids. V was trimmed by 5 bases and J by 5 bases, leaving 12 bases between them. Germline CDR1 and CDR2: SGHVS and FNYEAQ. The CDR3, as DNA: TGTGCCAGCAGCGGAGGCAGGGGTTATGGCTACACCTTC. Translation gives CASSGGRGYGYTF.

The rearrangement joins TRBV14 to TRBJ1-1; no definite D call. V dropped 2 bases and J dropped 0 bases, with 7 bases sitting between them. This CDR3 spans 14 amino acids. Germline V lookup: CDR1 SGHDN, CDR2 FVKESK. The CDR3 region has the DNA TGTGCCAGCAGCCAAAGTAGCCTGAACACTGAAGCTTTCTTT. Residues: CASSQSSLNTEAFF.

CDR3 nucleotide sequence: TGTGCCAGCAGTGACGGCTACGAGCAGTACTTC. Protein: CASSDGYEQYF. The rearrangement links TRBV25-1 to TRBJ2-7; no firm D call. Germline V gene lookup returns CDR1 MGHDK and CDR2 SYGVNS. The CDR3 runs to 11 residues. V lost 3 bases, J lost 3 bases, and 3 bases lay in between.

This clone showed up just once. The V and J genes are TRBV7-3 and TRBJ2-3; possible D gene TRBD2, 6 bases. Trimming pared 5 bases from V and 3 bases from J, leaving 12 bases between. The germline CDR1 and CDR2 sequences are SGHTA and FQGTGA. This CDR3 has 14 amino acids. As DNA, the CDR3 is TGTGCCAGCAGCCCGGGACTTTCTACAGATACGCAGTATTTT. Amino acids: CASSPGLSTDTQYF. Drawing the rest from reference TRBV7-3 and TRBJ2-3, the complete variable domain is GAGVSQTPSNKVTEKGKYVELRCDPISGHTALYWYRQSLGQGPEFLIYFQGTGAADDSGLPNDRFFAVRPEGSVSTLKIQRTERGDSAVYLCASSPGLSTDTQYFGPGTRLTVL.